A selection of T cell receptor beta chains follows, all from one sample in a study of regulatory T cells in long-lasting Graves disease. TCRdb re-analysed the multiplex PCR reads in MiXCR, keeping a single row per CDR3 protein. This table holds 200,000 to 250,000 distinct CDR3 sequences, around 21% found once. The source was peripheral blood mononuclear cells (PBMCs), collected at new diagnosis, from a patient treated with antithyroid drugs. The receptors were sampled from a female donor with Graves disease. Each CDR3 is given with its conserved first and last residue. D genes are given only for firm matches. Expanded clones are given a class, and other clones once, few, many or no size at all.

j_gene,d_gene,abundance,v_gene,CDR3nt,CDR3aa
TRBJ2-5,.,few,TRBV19,TGTGCCAGTAGCCATGGCGAGGGAACCCAGTACTTC,CASSHGEGTQYF
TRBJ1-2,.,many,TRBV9,TGTGCCAGCAGCGCCCGGGGAGGTGGCTACTATGGCTACACCTTC,CASSARGGGYYGYTF
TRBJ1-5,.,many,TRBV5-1,TGCGCCAGCAGCTATTCCGGAGATAGCAATCAGCCCCAGCATTTT,CASSYSGDSNQPQHF
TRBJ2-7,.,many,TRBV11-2,TGTGCCAGCAGCTTAATCTACTCCTACGAGCAGTACTTC,CASSLIYSYEQYF
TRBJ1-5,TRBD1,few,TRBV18,TGTGCCAGCTCAGACAGGGTTGGGTCAAGTCAGCCCCAGCATTTT,CASSDRVGSSQPQHF
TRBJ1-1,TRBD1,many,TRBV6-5,TGTGCCAGCAGTTACTCTCGAGACAGGGAATATTTGGACACTGAAGCTTTCTTT,CASSYSRDREYLDTEAFF
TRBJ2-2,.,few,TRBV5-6,TGTGCCAGCAAATGGGGTTTGGGACGGAACACCGGGGAGCTGTTTTTT,CASKWGLGRNTGELFF
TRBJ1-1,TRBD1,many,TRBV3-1,TGTGCCAGCAGCCCTCCGGGACAGGGGGCGGCTTTCTTT,CASSPPGQGAAFF
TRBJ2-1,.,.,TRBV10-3,TGTGCCAACGGACGGGGCGGACTAACAGGCTCCTACAATGAGCAGTTCTTC,CANGRGGLTGSYNEQFF
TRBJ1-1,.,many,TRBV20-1,TGCAGTGTTGGAGGGGGTCGGACTGAAGCTTTCTTT,CSVGGGRTEAFF
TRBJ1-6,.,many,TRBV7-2,TGTGCCAGCAGCCGGGGGGGTAATTCACCCCTCCACTTT,CASSRGGNSPLHF
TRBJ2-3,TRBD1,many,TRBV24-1,TGTGCCACCAGTGATCATCGGACAGGGGATACAGATACGCAGTATTTT,CATSDHRTGDTDTQYF
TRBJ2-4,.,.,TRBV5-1,TGCGCCAGCAGAGTGGGGGACGGTCAAGAGACTCAGTACTTC,CASRVGDGQETQYF
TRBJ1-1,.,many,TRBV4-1,TGCGCCAGCAGCCAAAGCGCCTCCTTGGGGAACACTGAAGCTTTCTTT,CASSQSASLGNTEAFF
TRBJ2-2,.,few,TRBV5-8,TGTGCCAGCAGCTTGCGCAGCCTGAACACCGGGGAGCTGTTTTTT,CASSLRSLNTGELFF
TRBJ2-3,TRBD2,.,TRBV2,TGTGCCAGCAGGACTGGACTAGCGGGAGGGGGCACAGATACGCAGTATTTT,CASRTGLAGGGTDTQYF
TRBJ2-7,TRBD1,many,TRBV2,TGTGCCAGCAGTGATCCCGGGACAGGTAACCAATACGAGCAGTACTTC,CASSDPGTGNQYEQYF
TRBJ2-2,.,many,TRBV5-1,TGCGCCAGCAGCTTGTCAGGTTTCACCGGGGAGCTGTTTTTT,CASSLSGFTGELFF
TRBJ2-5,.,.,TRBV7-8,TGTGCCAGCAGCTTAGCCGTGGAAGGGAAGACCCAGTACTTC,CASSLAVEGKTQYF
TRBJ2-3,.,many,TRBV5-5,TGTGCCAGCAGCTTGGTGGGAGGTTTCACAGATACGCAGTATTTT,CASSLVGGFTDTQYF
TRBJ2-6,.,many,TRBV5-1,TGCGCCAGCAGCCTGCAGAACTCTGGGGCCAACGTCCTGACTTTC,CASSLQNSGANVLTF
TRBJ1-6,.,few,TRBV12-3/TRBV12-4,TGTGCCAGCAGTCGCGAGGAGTACTCAAATTCACCCCTCCACTTT,CASSREEYSNSPLHF
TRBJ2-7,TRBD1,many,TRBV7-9,TGTGCCAGCAGCTTAGCGGACAGGCCCGAGCAGTACTTC,CASSLADRPEQYF
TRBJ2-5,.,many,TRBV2,TGTGCCAGCAGTACTAGTGTGACCCAGTACTTC,CASSTSVTQYF
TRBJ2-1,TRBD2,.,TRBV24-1,TGTGCCACCAGCATCGGGAGGGCTTTCGACAATGAGCAGTTCTTC,CATSIGRAFDNEQFF
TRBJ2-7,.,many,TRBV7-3,TGTGCCAGCAGCTCAGGTGCCGATGGGGGGCCCCTCTACGAGCAGTACTTC,CASSSGADGGPLYEQYF
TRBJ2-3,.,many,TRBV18,TGTGCCAGCTCCCGAAACAGGGCCCGCACAGATACGCAGTATTTT,CASSRNRARTDTQYF
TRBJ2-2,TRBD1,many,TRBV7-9,TGTGCCAGCAGCTTAGCAGGGGGCCACCGGCACCCCGGGGAGCTGTTTTTT,CASSLAGGHRHPGELFF
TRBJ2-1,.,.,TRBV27,TGTGCCAGCAGTGGTGACAGAGGCTCCTACAATGAGCAGTTCTTC,CASSGDRGSYNEQFF
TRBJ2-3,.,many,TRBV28,TGTGCCAGCAGCCCGTTAAAGACGCAGTATTTT,CASSPLKTQYF
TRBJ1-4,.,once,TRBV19,TGTGCCAGTAGTCCTCCGGGAGGCTATAATGAAAAACTGTTTTTT,CASSPPGGYNEKLFF
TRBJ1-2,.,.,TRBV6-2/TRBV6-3,TGTGCCAGCAGTGTAGGGTCCTTTTACGACTATGGCTACACCTTC,CASSVGSFYDYGYTF
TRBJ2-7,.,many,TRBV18,TGTGCCAGCTCCGCCGGGACGTCCTCCTACGAGCAGTACTTC,CASSAGTSSYEQYF
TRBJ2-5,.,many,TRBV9,TGTGCCAGCAGCGGGGGGACAACTCTGTACCAAGAGACCCAGTACTTC,CASSGGTTLYQETQYF
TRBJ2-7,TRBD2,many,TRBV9,TGTGCCAGCAGCGCCACCGGGGGGACCCCCTACGAGCAGTACTTC,CASSATGGTPYEQYF
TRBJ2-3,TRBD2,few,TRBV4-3,TGCGCCAGCAGCGCCCGGACTAGCGGGATAATGGTAGATACGCAGTATTTT,CASSARTSGIMVDTQYF
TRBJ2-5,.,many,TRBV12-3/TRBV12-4,TGTGCCAGCGCGGCTCCTTTAAATAAAGAGACCCAGTACTTC,CASAAPLNKETQYF
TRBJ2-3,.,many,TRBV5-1,TGTGCCAGCAGCCCCAACACAGATACGCAGTATTTT,CASSPNTDTQYF
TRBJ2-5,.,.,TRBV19,TGTGCCAGTAGTCCCACGCCAAGCGGGGAGACCCAGTACTTC,CASSPTPSGETQYF
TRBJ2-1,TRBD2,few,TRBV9,TGTGCCAGCAGCGTAGTCTCTAGCGGGAGGGATGAGCAGTTCTTC,CASSVVSSGRDEQFF
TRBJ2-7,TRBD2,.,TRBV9,TGTGCCAGCAGCGCAGGACTAGCGGGAGACTACGAGCAGTACTTC,CASSAGLAGDYEQYF
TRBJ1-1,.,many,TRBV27,TGTGCCAGCAGTGATGGGGCGGCGAGAACTGAAGCTTTCTTT,CASSDGAARTEAFF
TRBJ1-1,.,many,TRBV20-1,TGCAGTGCTAGTCCCCTTCAGGGCCGGAACACTGAAGCTTTCTTT,CSASPLQGRNTEAFF
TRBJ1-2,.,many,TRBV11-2,TGTGCCAGCAGCCAAAATTCGTGGGGGAATGGCTACACCTTC,CASSQNSWGNGYTF
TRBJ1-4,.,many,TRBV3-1,TGTGCCAGCAGCCAAGACGCGAGGGTTGCAACTAATGAAAAACTGTTTTTT,CASSQDARVATNEKLFF
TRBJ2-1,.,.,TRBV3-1,TGTGCCAGCAGCCTCCTCAGCCATGAGCAGTTCTTC,CASSLLSHEQFF
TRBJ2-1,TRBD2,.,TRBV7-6,TGTGCCAGCAGCGCAGGACTAGCGGGATATTACAATGAGCAGTTCTTC,CASSAGLAGYYNEQFF
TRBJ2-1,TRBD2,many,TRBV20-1,TGCAGTGCTAGGGACCAGTCTAGCGGCACCTACAATGAGCAGTTCTTC,CSARDQSSGTYNEQFF
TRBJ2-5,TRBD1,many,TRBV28,TGTGCCAGCAGTTTTGCAGGGACAGGACAAGAGACCCAGTACTTC,CASSFAGTGQETQYF
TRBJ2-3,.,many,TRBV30,TGTGCCTGGAGTGATAGCACAGATACGCAGTATTTT,CAWSDSTDTQYF
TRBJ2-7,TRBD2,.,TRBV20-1,TGCAGTGCTAACCAGCGGGGGGCCTACGAGCAGTACTTC,CSANQRGAYEQYF
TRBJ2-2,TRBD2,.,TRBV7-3,TGTGCCAGCAGCGCTAGCGGTCCCGGGGAGCTGTTTTTT,CASSASGPGELFF
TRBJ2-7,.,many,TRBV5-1,TGTGCCAGCAGCTTATCCGGGAACTCCTACGAGCAGTACTTC,CASSLSGNSYEQYF
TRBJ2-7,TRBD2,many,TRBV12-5,TGTGCTAGTGGTGAACGGGGACTAGCGGGATTTAGCTACGAGCAGTACTTC,CASGERGLAGFSYEQYF
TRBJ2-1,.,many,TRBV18,TGTGCCAGCTCACCGATCGACAACCCCAATGAGCAGTTCTTC,CASSPIDNPNEQFF
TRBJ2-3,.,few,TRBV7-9,TGTGCCAGCAGCAATACAGGTGTTGTTACAGATACGCAGTATTTT,CASSNTGVVTDTQYF
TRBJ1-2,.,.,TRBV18,TGTGCCAGCTCACGGGACGGACAGATCTATGGCTACACCTTC,CASSRDGQIYGYTF
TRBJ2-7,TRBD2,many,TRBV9,TGTGCCAGCAGCAAAAAGGGACTAGCGGGGCCCTCCTACGAGCAGTACTTC,CASSKKGLAGPSYEQYF
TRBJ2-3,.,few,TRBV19,TGTGCCAGTAACCCGGGGGGCGGCACAGATACGCAGTATTTT,CASNPGGGTDTQYF
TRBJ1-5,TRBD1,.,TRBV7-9,TGTGCCAGCAGCTGGACAGGGGGAGGCAATCAGCCCCAGCATTTT,CASSWTGGGNQPQHF